One T cell receptor beta chain is described in this entry. Its specificity is not known. This table comes from immunoSEQ multiplex PCR, and its TCRdb copy is limited to in-frame clones, with some not included. This table has thousands of clones, under 80% appearing once. Samples were taken several times over chemoradiotherapy. This record comes from a study of chemoradiotherapy in HPV16-positive cancers. On the study more broadly: A couple of HPV16-positive patients' cells yielded candidate HPV-specific clones and common motifs. General study results and limits: For HPV16-positive patients, expanding HPV-responsive T cells associated with longer recurrence-free survival. Candidate HPV-specific clones and E7-related TCR motifs grew in tumor during treatment.

Germline assignment: CDR1 SGHRS and CDR2 YFSETQ. This CDR3 is 14 amino acids long. Trimming pared 0 bases from V and 4 bases from J, leaving 10 bases between. The clonotype originates from a human donor with HPV-associated anogenital cancer. This sample was gathered from a patient who underwent chemoradiotherapy. The chain carries TRBV5-1 and TRBJ1-2; D is possibly TRBD1 (6 bases). CDR3 residues: CASSLVGGGYGYTF. The CDR3 DNA reads as TGCGCCAGCAGCTTGGTGGGGGGCGGCTATGGCTACACCTTC.